The 23 T cell receptor beta chains in this list originate from one sample, sequenced in a study of blood T cell repertoires in COVID-19. The protocol was immunoSEQ multiplex PCR, while the TCRdb copy is restricted to in-frame clones and leaves out a portion. The sample lists 95,000 or so clones, roughly 90% occurring once. Sequenced sample: peripheral blood. These receptors all stem from a woman aged 70-85 years with acute or convalescent COVID-19.

The CDR3 spells CASSLATGTHYEQYF. The CDR3 DNA reads TGTGCCAGCAGCTTAGCAACAGGGACCCACTACGAGCAGTACTTC. J is TRBJ2-7 and V is TRBV11-2, with a tentative D call TRBD1 (6 bases). Between the trimmed V and J ends, which lost 1 base and 3 bases, there was a span of 13 bases. The CDR3 runs to 15 residues. The V gene's germline CDR1 is SGHAT and CDR2 FQNNGV.

This chain uses TRBV7-9 with TRBJ2-7; TRBD1 might be the D (6 bases). There are 13 residues in the CDR3. The V end was cut by 11 bases, the J end by 0 bases, with 14 bases between. CDR1 SEHNR and CDR2 FQNEAQ come from the germline V gene (reference sequence). CDR3 amino acids: CAGKTGSSYEQYF. The CDR3 DNA is TGTGCCGGCAAAACAGGGAGCTCCTACGAGCAGTACTTC.

Points on this clone: A read error may account for a junction end that differs from germline. Written as DNA, the CDR3 is TGCGCCAGCAGCGAAGATGCAGTTAACACAGATACGCAGTATTTT. As protein: CASSEDAVNTDTQYF. The V call is TRBV4-1, the J call TRBJ2-3, with D unresolved. In germline, CDR1 is MGHRA, CDR2 YSYEKL. This CDR3 is 15 amino acids long.

This clone occurred once. The rearrangement uses TRBV4-1 and TRBJ1-5, with 9 nucleotides matching TRBD1. With V trimmed by 3 bases and J by 4 bases, 13 bases remained unmatched. Germline assignment: CDR1 MGHRA and CDR2 YSYEKL. The CDR3 sequence is 18 residues long. The DNA of the CDR3 is TGCGCCAGCAGCCAGGCCCCCTACTCCGGGACAGGGAATCAGCCCCAGCATTTT. Translated: CASSQAPYSGTGNQPQHF.

The rearrangement links TRBV27 to TRBJ2-7, with D tentatively TRBD2 (6 bases). There are 14 residues in the CDR3. V lost 2 bases and J lost 3, with 11 bases in between. CDR1 and CDR2 (germline): MNHEY, SMNVEV (reference sequence). The CDR3 protein is CASSLAGSNYEQYF. The DNA for the CDR3 is TGTGCCAGCAGTTTAGCGGGATCTAACTACGAGCAGTACTTC.

The CDR3 DNA reads as TGTGCCTGGATTCCGGTCTCCTACAATGAGCAGTTCTTC. Its translation is CAWIPVSYNEQFF. The V and J genes are TRBV30 and TRBJ2-1; D gene unclear. There are 13 residues in the CDR3. V lost 4 bases and J 0 bases, leaving 7 bases between the germline ends. Germline V CDR1 and CDR2: GTSNPN, SVGIG (reference sequence).

A single count supports this clone. The V call is TRBV11-2, the J call TRBJ2-7; possibly TRBD2 for D (7 bases). Germline V gene data show CDR1 as SGHAT and CDR2 as FQNNGV. The V end lost 5 bases, the J end lost 9 bases, and 23 bases lay between the germline ends. This CDR3 is 15 amino acids long. The CDR3 region is CASSRVRDGGRVQYV. The CDR3 DNA reads TGTGCCAGCAGCCGAGTTCGGGACGGGGGGCGAGTGCAGTACGTC.

The rearrangement uses TRBV6-1 and TRBJ2-3, with D perhaps TRBD1 (5 bases). Germline assignment: CDR1 MNHNS and CDR2 SASEGT. V lost 2 bases and J 6 bases, leaving 12 bases between the germline ends. This CDR3 is 14 amino acids long. The CDR3 loop reads CASSEKGLTDTQYF. As DNA, the CDR3 is TGTGCCAGCAGTGAAAAGGGGTTAACGGATACGCAGTATTTT.

This chain links TRBV28 with TRBJ2-5; 9 bases map to TRBD1. Germline CDR1 is MDHEN and CDR2 is SYDVKM. This CDR3 region has 13 residues. The ends lost 6 bases at V and 4 bases at J; junction bases unmatched: 3. The CDR3 spells CASRGQGRETQYF. CDR3 in DNA: TGTGCCAGCAGAGGACAGGGGCGAGAGACCCAGTACTTC.

This clone was recorded only once. V gene TRBV28 combines with J gene TRBJ2-3; D call uncertain. This CDR3 spans 12 amino acids. The ends were cut back, 5 bases at V and 6 bases at J, with 9 bases in the middle. Germline V gives CDR1 MDHEN, CDR2 SYDVKM. CDR3 residues: CASSTTPDTQYF. The CDR3 DNA sequence: TGTGCCAGCAGTACTACTCCGGATACGCAGTATTTT.

Only one count was recorded for this clone. The V gene is TRBV28, the J gene TRBJ1-5, with D perhaps TRBD1 (6 bases). The CDR3 runs 12 residues. Germline assignment: CDR1 MDHEN and CDR2 SYDVKM. Trimming shortened V by 5 bases and J by 9 bases, and 11 bases separated the two germline ends. The CDR3 loop is CASSTGLRPQHF. DNA for the CDR3: TGTGCCAGCAGTACAGGGCTCCGGCCCCAGCATTTT.

The V and J genes are TRBV5-1 and TRBJ1-2; D not certain. The CDR3 runs to 15 residues. CDR1 is SGHRS, CDR2 YFSETQ, per germline. With 0 bases removed from V and 1 base from J, the gap between germline ends came to 10 bases. The CDR3 reads CASSLGIANNYGYTF. The CDR3 DNA reads TGCGCCAGCAGCTTGGGGATAGCGAATAACTATGGCTACACCTTC.

The chain carries TRBV10-2 and TRBJ1-5, with D uncertain. The CDR3 covers 13 residues. V was shortened by 3 bases and J by 4 bases, with 7 bases between the two germline ends. CDR1 and CDR2 from the germline V gene are WSHSY and SAAADI. The chain's CDR3 is CASSEGGNQPQHF. CDR3 nucleotide sequence: TGCGCCAGCAGTGAAGGAGGAAATCAGCCCCAGCATTTT.

In its sample, this clone ranks as medium-sized. In nucleotides, the CDR3 is TGTGCCACACAGGGCTCAACTAATGAAAAACTGTTTTTT. It yields the protein CATQGSTNEKLFF. This chain uses TRBV27 with TRBJ1-4; D is perhaps TRBD1 (6 bases). The CDR3 is made up of 13 amino acids. Per the germline V gene, CDR1 is MNHEY and CDR2 is SMNVEV (reference sequence). Trimming stripped 10 bases from V and 0 bases from J, with 9 bases between.

The chain is built from TRBV19 and TRBJ2-1; 13 bases line up with TRBD2. V shed 0 bases, J shed 11 bases, and the junction held 7 bases outside the gene matches. There are 16 residues in the CDR3. CDR1 is LNHDA, CDR2 SQIVND, per germline (reference sequence). The CDR3 DNA reads TGTGCCAGTAGTATAGATCTTATGACTAGCGGGAGGCAGCAGTTCTTC. This codes for CASSIDLMTSGRQQFF.

This rearrangement joins TRBV7-2 to TRBJ2-5, with TRBD2 matching 12 bases. The V and J ends lost 4 bases and 5 bases, in that order; junction bases with no gene match: 5. CDR3 size: 15 residues. The germline V gene has CDR1 SGHTA and CDR2 FQGNSA. CDR3 bases: TGTGCCAGCAGCTCTACTAGCGGGGGGTTGGAGACCCAGTACTTC. Translated, it gives CASSSTSGGLETQYF.

V is TRBV7-9 and J is TRBJ1-4; 8 positions agree with TRBD1. The CDR3 is 16 amino acids. Germline CDR1 SEHNR, CDR2 FQNEAQ (reference sequence). Germline trimming cut 1 base from V and 4 bases from J; bases unmatched to any gene: 5. The CDR3 protein is CASSLEEGQGNEKLFF. CDR3 sequence (DNA): TGTGCCAGCAGCTTAGAAGAAGGACAGGGTAATGAAAAACTGTTTTTT. Looking up the rest from reference TRBV7-9 and TRBJ1-4 gives the full variable domain: DTGVSQNPRHKITKRGQNVTFRCDPISEHNRLYWYRQTLGQGPEFLTYFQNEAQLEKSRLLSDRFSAERPKGSFSTLEIQRTEQGDSAMYLCASSLEEGQGNEKLFFGSGTQLSVL.

The genes are TRBV24-1 and TRBJ2-2; 7 bases align to TRBD2. Losses at the gene ends were 8 bases for V and 4 bases for J; bases not matched to a gene: 6. The length of the CDR3 is 14 residues. The germline gives CDR1 KGHDR, CDR2 SFDVKD. The CDR3 loop reads CATMASGPTGELFF. Here the CDR3 DNA reads TGTGCCACCATGGCTAGCGGTCCCACCGGGGAGCTGTTTTTT.

The chain links TRBV7-9 to TRBJ2-1; 10 bases fit TRBD2. Germline lookup yields CDR1 SEHNR and CDR2 FQNEAQ (reference sequence). After removal of 4 bases from V and 9 bases from J, the junction contained 15 bases not matched to a gene. The CDR3 runs to 17 residues. This CDR3 reads CASSSPQLAGVRSEQFF. The CDR3 DNA follows: TGTGCCAGCAGCTCCCCCCAGCTAGCGGGAGTACGTAGTGAGCAGTTCTTC.

Only a few counts were recorded for this clone. V gene TRBV27 combines with J gene TRBJ2-5; a possible D gene is TRBD2 (6 bases). This CDR3 contains 15 residues. Per germline, CDR1 MNHEY and CDR2 SMNVEV (reference sequence). V was pared by 2 bases and J by 0 bases, with 10 bases between. CDR3 protein: CASSLAGRYQETQYF. The DNA for the CDR3 is TGTGCCAGCAGTTTAGCGGGAAGGTACCAAGAGACCCAGTACTTC.

J is TRBJ2-3 and V is TRBV10-1, with 11 positions matching TRBD2. Trimming at V came to 5 bases and at J to 3 bases, leaving 4 bases not matched to a gene. This CDR3 region has 15 residues. CDR1 and CDR2 from the germline V gene are WNHNN and SYGVQD (reference sequence). The CDR3 sequence: CASSLTSGGTDTQYF. The CDR3 DNA is TGCGCCAGCAGTCTTACTAGCGGGGGTACAGATACGCAGTATTTT.

The genes are TRBV2 and TRBJ2-7; D call uncertain. The V end was cut by 4 bases, the J end by 4 bases, with 17 bases between. CDR3 length equals 15 residues. CDR1 is SNHLY, CDR2 FYNNEI, per germline. The CDR3 DNA follows: TGTGCCAGCAGTGTAGCTGGGCAGTTTATATACGAGCAGTACTTC. Protein: CASSVAGQFIYEQYF.

The chain combines TRBV3-1 (or the pseudogene TRBV3-2) with TRBJ2-5; 12 positions match TRBD2. Germline V lookup: CDR1 LGHDT, CDR2 YNNKEL (reference sequence). This CDR3 comprises 15 residues. After removal of 2 bases from V and 4 bases from J, the junction contained 2 bases not matched to a gene. The CDR3 reads CASSQRTSGVETQYF. For the CDR3, the DNA is TGTGCCAGCAGCCAAAGGACTAGCGGGGTAGAGACCCAGTACTTC.